This T cell receptor beta chain was recovered during a study of blood T cell repertoires in COVID-19. On the study more broadly: Specimens from acute and convalescent COVID-19 originated in the United States, Italy and Spain. Sources were T cells, B-cell-depleted T cells, or PBMCs; the material itself was cDNA or gDNA.

This clone has more than one count but fewer than ten. In germline, CDR1 is MNHEY, CDR2 SVGAGI. After removal of 8 bases from V and 9 bases from J, the junction contained 13 bases not matched to a gene. The CDR3 length is 14 residues. Per the authors' pipeline: Estimates of nucleated cell counts were drawn from the amplification of reference gene primers. Sequencing used immunoSEQ multiplex PCR; TCRdb keeps in-frame clones, though not all of them. D and trimming come from the DNA, and the V and J calls and clone size come from that table. This sample carries 200,000 to 300,000 clones, around 81% of them seen once, and the ten largest clones take 7.5% to 8%.

This TCR was sampled from an elderly woman with COVID-19, enrolled during active disease. The chain has TRBV6-5 and TRBJ1-5; 7 bases align to TRBD1. Sample: peripheral blood. The CDR3 loop reads CASQTDRAVGPQHF. CDR3 sequence (DNA): TGTGCCAGCCAAACCGACAGGGCCGTGGGGCCCCAGCATTTT.